These 15 T cell receptor beta chains share one sample of origin, sequenced in a study of blood T cell repertoires in COVID-19. Clones were read by immunoSEQ multiplex PCR, and TCRdb kept only the in-frame ones, dropping some. The sample lists 150,000 or so clones; 75% to 85% were seen once. Sequenced: peripheral blood. The source is a man aged 55 to 69 with active or convalescent COVID-19.

The chain combines TRBV7-7 with TRBJ2-3; 13 bases line up with TRBD2. Trimming cost V 5 bases and J 4 bases; bases outside gene matches: 6. The CDR3 covers 16 residues. CDR1 is SSHAT, CDR2 FNYEAQ, per germline (reference sequence). The CDR3 DNA reads as TGTGCCAGCAGCCTTGGGACTAGCGGGGCCGCAGATACGCAGTATTTT. Its protein product is CASSLGTSGAADTQYF.

This chain joins TRBV7-6 and TRBJ1-4; 7 bases fit TRBD1. Germline V gives CDR1 SGHVS, CDR2 FNYEAQ. This CDR3 comprises 17 residues. Germline trimming cut 4 bases from V and 0 bases from J; bases unmatched to any gene: 8. The CDR3 bases are TGTGCCAGCAGCTACGGGACAGCCTTCTCAACTAATGAAAAACTGTTTTTT. This sequence encodes CASSYGTAFSTNEKLFF.

The chain uses TRBV5-4 and TRBJ1-3; 7 nucleotides match TRBD1. The J segment lost 4 bases and the V segment lost 5 bases, leaving 12 bases of the junction unmatched. The CDR3 is made up of 16 amino acids. Germline values: CDR1 SGHNT, CDR2 YYREEE (reference sequence). The CDR3 DNA reads TGTGCCAGCAGTCAGCAAGGGGGCGGTAGCGGAAACACCATATATTTT. Amino acids: CASSQQGGGSGNTIYF.

This chain uses TRBV25-1 with TRBJ2-1; TRBD2 aligns across 7 bases. Germline CDR1 and CDR2: MGHDK and SYGVNS. The ends lost 4 bases at V and 5 bases at J; junction bases unmatched: 11. The CDR3 has 16 amino acids. CDR3 protein: CASSALGGRMDNEQFF. The CDR3 DNA sequence: TGTGCCAGCAGTGCGTTAGGCGGGAGAATGGACAATGAGCAGTTCTTC. Combining the CDR3 with reference TRBV25-1 and TRBJ2-1 gives the whole variable domain EADIYQTPRYLVIGTGKKITLECSQTMGHDKMYWYQQDPGMELHLIHYSYGVNSTEKGDLSSESTVSRIRTEHFPLTLESARPSHTSQYLCASSALGGRMDNEQFFGPGTRLTVL.

The gene calls are TRBV11-2 and TRBJ2-1; 10 bases line up with TRBD2. The CDR3 spans 15 residues. The germline V gene encodes CDR1 SGHAT and CDR2 FQNNGV. J was trimmed by 4 bases and V by 5 bases; bases with no gene match: 5. The CDR3 reads CASSPGLAAYNEQFF. Here the CDR3 DNA reads TGTGCCAGCAGCCCTGGACTAGCGGCATACAATGAGCAGTTCTTC. The variable domain in full, with the rest retrieved from reference TRBV11-2 and TRBJ2-1, is EAGVAQSPRYKIIEKRQSVAFWCNPISGHATLYWYQQILGQGPKLLIQFQNNGVVDDSQLPKDRFSAERLKGVDSTLKIQPAKLEDSAVYLCASSPGLAAYNEQFFGPGTRLTVL.

This chain links TRBV2 with TRBJ2-7; TRBD1 matches at 8 bases. CDR1 and CDR2 (germline): SNHLY, FYNNEI. There are 14 residues in the CDR3. The V and J ends lost 6 bases and 3 bases, in that order; junction bases with no gene match: 7. CDR3 sequence reads: CASSGQGVFYEQYF. CDR3 nucleotides: TGTGCCAGCAGCGGACAGGGCGTCTTCTACGAGCAGTACTTC. The entire variable domain, with the rest obtained from reference TRBV2 and TRBJ2-7, is as follows: EPEVTQTPSHQVTQMGQEVILRCVPISNHLYFYWYRQILGQKVEFLVSFYNNEISEKSEIFDDQFSVERPDGSNFTLKIRSTKLEDSAMYFCASSGQGVFYEQYFGPGTRLTVT.

The sample holds one count of this clone. The chain combines TRBV18 with TRBJ1-1, with 7 bases aligning to TRBD1. Germline V gives CDR1 KGHSH, CDR2 LQKENI. This CDR3 is built from 14 residues. The V gene end was trimmed by 6 bases and the J gene end by 8 bases; junction bases not matched to a gene: 12. CDR3 protein: CASSKGGQRLEAFF. The CDR3 coding sequence is TGTGCCAGCTCCAAGGGGGGACAGAGGCTCGAAGCTTTCTTT.

This clone has just one count. This chain links TRBV28 with TRBJ1-4, with TRBD1 matching over 7 bases. CDR1 is MDHEN, CDR2 SYDVKM, per germline. There are 14 residues in the CDR3. The V gene end was trimmed by 7 bases and the J gene end by 3 bases; junction bases not matched to a gene: 5. CDR3 sequence reads: CASTSGTANEKLFF. CDR3 bases: TGTGCCAGCACCTCCGGGACAGCTAATGAAAAACTGTTTTTT.

The chain joins TRBV10-3 to TRBJ1-4; D gene ambiguous. The CDR3 contains 16 residues. Germline CDR1 is ENHRY and CDR2 is SYGVKD. V was clipped by 3 bases and J by 0 bases, with 11 bases between them. CDR3 sequence (DNA): TGTGCCATCAGTGATTCCAGTGCTGCAACTAATGAAAAACTGTTTTTT. Protein sequence: CAISDSSAATNEKLFF.

The CDR3 here is CASSHGTIYNEQFF. DNA of the CDR3: TGTGCCAGCAGCCATGGGACTATCTACAATGAGCAGTTCTTC. This sequence joins TRBV7-2 and TRBJ2-1, with TRBD2 identical over 7 bases. Trimming at V came to 5 bases and at J to 3 bases, leaving 4 bases not matched to a gene. From germline, CDR1 is SGHTA and CDR2 FQGNSA. There are 14 residues in the CDR3.

A remark on this clone: The same CDR3 is also encoded by other DNA sequences in this sample. This sequence joins TRBV28 and TRBJ1-2; unclear D gene. There are 13 residues in the CDR3. The germline V gene has CDR1 MDHEN and CDR2 SYDVKM. V lost 5 bases and J lost 2, with 9 bases in between. The CDR3: CASSPPGNYGYTF. As DNA, the CDR3 is TGTGCCAGCAGTCCCCCAGGAAACTATGGCTACACCTTC.

This chain connects TRBV28 to TRBJ1-1; no clear D. The CDR3 consists of 14 residues. Germline V gene data show CDR1 as MDHEN and CDR2 as SYDVKM. Trimming took 2 bases from V and 3 from J, leaving 10 bases between them. Here the CDR3 reads CASSLPGSYTEAFF. CDR3 DNA: TGTGCCAGCAGTTTACCGGGTTCATACACTGAAGCTTTCTTT.

The chain links TRBV28 to TRBJ2-1; D might be TRBD2 (6 bases). Germline assignment: CDR1 MDHEN and CDR2 SYDVKM. CDR3 length: 15 amino acids. Between the trimmed V and J ends, which lost 3 bases and 6 bases, there was a span of 15 bases. CDR3 in amino acids: CASSFFQEGLNEQFF. CDR3 DNA: TGTGCCAGCAGTTTTTTCCAGGAGGGGCTCAATGAGCAGTTCTTC. The complete variable domain, with remaining parts taken from reference TRBV28 and TRBJ2-1, reads DVKVTQSSRYLVKRTGEKVFLECVQDMDHENMFWYRQDPGLGLRLIYFSYDVKMKEKGDIPEGYSVSREKKERFSLILESASTNQTSMYLCASSFFQEGLNEQFFGPGTRLTVL.

The chain combines TRBV18 with TRBJ1-1; no clear D. Germline CDR1 reads KGHSH; CDR2 reads LQKENI. V gave up 3 bases and J gave up 7 bases, with 12 bases separating them. This CDR3 is 13 amino acids long. CDR3 sequence (DNA): TGTGCCAGCTCACCCCCGGAGATAGTTGAAGCTTTCTTT. As protein: CASSPPEIVEAFF.

The rearrangement links TRBV24-1 to TRBJ2-1; perhaps TRBD2 as D (5 bases). V was pared by 5 bases and J by 7 bases, with 26 bases between. The CDR3 covers 18 residues. From germline, CDR1 is KGHDR and CDR2 SFDVKD. This CDR3 reads CATSAVTLIREPGNEQFF. The CDR3 coding sequence is TGTGCCACCAGTGCCGTTACTTTGATTCGAGAGCCGGGGAATGAGCAGTTCTTC.